Included here is one T cell receptor beta chain sequence, with context. V was pared by 0 bases and J by 3 bases, with 8 bases between. The CDR3 loop spans 14 amino acids. Germline V gives CDR1 SGHKS, CDR2 YYEKEE (reference sequence). The record originates from a study of blood T cell repertoires in COVID-19. Across the study: From the United States, Italy and Spain came samples of acute and convalescent COVID-19. Sources were T cells, B-cell-depleted T cells, or PBMCs; the material itself was cDNA or gDNA.

Followed over time, Seattle patients had been enrolled while infection was active. Original processing methods: Cell counts per sample came from amplifying reference gene primers. The table came from immunoSEQ multiplex PCR; TCRdb's copy has only in-frame clones and leaves some out. That table furnishes V, J and clone size, whereas the DNA furnished D and trimming. The repertoire consists of about 160,000 clones, with approximately 82% occurring once and the leading ten covering approximately 7%. The genes are TRBV5-5 and TRBJ2-3; unclear D gene. This TCR was sampled from a woman between 40 and 50 years old with COVID-19, enrolled during active disease. The sample consisted of peripheral blood. Here the CDR3 DNA reads TGTGCCAGCAGCTTGGGGTACAAGACAGATACGCAGTATTTT. Its protein is CASSLGYKTDTQYF.